This entry features one T cell receptor beta chain sequence. The data are from a study of blood T cell repertoires in COVID-19. At the level of the study: Donors in the United States, Italy and Spain gave samples during acute or convalescent COVID-19. T cells, B-cell-depleted T cells, or PBMCs supplied cDNA or gDNA.

This CDR3 has 16 amino acids. Unmatched junction bases numbered 7, after V lost 5 bases and J lost 1 base. Germline V gene sequence: CDR1 SNHLY, CDR2 FYNNEI. The authors' processing: Amplification of reference gene primers provided the estimated nucleated cell counts. This table comes from immunoSEQ multiplex PCR, and its TCRdb copy is limited to in-frame clones, with some not included. The DNA gave D and trimming, while V, J and clone size come from that table. Of tens of thousands of clones in the sample, 85% to 90% were seen once. Sequenced input: peripheral blood. The sequence derives from a woman aged 55-75 years with COVID-19, enrolled during active disease. The chain links TRBV2 to TRBJ1-4, with 7 positions matching TRBD1. The CDR3 bases are TGTGCCAGCAGTTCCGACAGGGCTGGAACTAATGAAAAACTGTTTTTT. This encodes CASSSDRAGTNEKLFF.